This TCR beta chain was retrieved from a study of beta chain features in type 1 diabetes. Notes on this clone: Its specificity is not known.

Germline CDR1 reads SGHAT; CDR2 reads FQNNGV. There are 18 residues in the CDR3. Unmatched junction bases numbered 15, after V lost 3 bases and J lost 5 bases. Study results and limitations: TCRB CDR3s were moderately but significantly shorter in Type 1 diabetes patients in all four CD4+ subsets.

Reverse transcription of all isolated RNA meant that expressed TCRB transcripts were sequenced. Sequencing was performed with immunoSEQ multiplex PCR; in TCRdb, only in-frame clones are kept and a portion is missing. Here the sample spans about 130,000 clones, roughly 10% being singletons. Sequenced input: central memory CD4+ T cells from blood. The clonotype comes from a man between 25 and 39 years old with type 1 diabetes. This rearrangement joins TRBV11-2 to TRBJ2-5; TRBD2 aligns across 10 bases. The CDR3 sequence is CASSFGLAGAGVVETQYF. The DNA for the CDR3 is TGTGCCAGCAGCTTCGGGCTAGCGGGGGCCGGGGTGGTTGAGACCCAGTACTTC.